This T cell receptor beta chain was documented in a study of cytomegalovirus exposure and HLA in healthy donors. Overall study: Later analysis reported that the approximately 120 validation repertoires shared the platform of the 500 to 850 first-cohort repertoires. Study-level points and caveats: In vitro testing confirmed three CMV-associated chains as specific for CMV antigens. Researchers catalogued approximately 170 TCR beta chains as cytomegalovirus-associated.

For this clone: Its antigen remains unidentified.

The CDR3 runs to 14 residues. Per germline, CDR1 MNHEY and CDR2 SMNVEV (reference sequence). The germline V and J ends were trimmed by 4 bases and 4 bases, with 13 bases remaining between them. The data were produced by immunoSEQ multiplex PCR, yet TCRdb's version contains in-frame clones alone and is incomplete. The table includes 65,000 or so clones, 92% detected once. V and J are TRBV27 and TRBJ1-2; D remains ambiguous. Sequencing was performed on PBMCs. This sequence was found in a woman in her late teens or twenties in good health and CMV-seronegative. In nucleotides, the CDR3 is TGTGCCAGCAGTTATCGGCCGGGTGGCTATGGCTACACCTTC. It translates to CASSYRPGGYGYTF.